A single sample is the source of the 27 T cell receptor beta chains below, sequenced in a study of shared clonotypes between healthy human individuals. The table came from immunoSEQ multiplex PCR; TCRdb's copy has only in-frame clones and leaves some out. The sample comprises roughly 500,000 clones, roughly 80% of which are singletons, and 9.5% to 15% rests with the top ten. Sample: PBMCs. Receptors originate from a woman in her forties in good health. Some clones in this sample may be carry-over from other donors' samples.

This clone came up once. The chain's CDR3 is CASSYPHGGSYNEQFF. The CDR3 nucleotides read TGTGCCAGCAGTTACCCTCACGGAGGTTCCTACAATGAGCAGTTCTTC. This chain uses TRBV7-2 with TRBJ2-1, with a tentative D call TRBD2 (5 bases). Germline assignment: CDR1 SGHTA and CDR2 FQGNSA. This CDR3 comprises 16 residues. V was clipped by 6 bases and J by 1 base, with 16 bases between them.

The V and J genes are TRBV9 and TRBJ2-3; TRBD2 aligns across 14 bases. Germline-derived CDR1 and CDR2 are SGDLS and YYNGEE. The CDR3 is 17 residues long. The V segment lost 6 bases and the J segment 6 bases; nucleotides outside the gene matches: 12. CDR3 coding DNA: TGTGCCAGCACCCCCGTAGGGACTAGCGGGAGTGCGGATACGCAGTATTTT. Translating gives CASTPVGTSGSADTQYF.

This clone was counted once. The V and J genes are TRBV29-1 and TRBJ1-2, with D uncertain. V lost 6 bases, J lost 0 bases, and 17 bases lay in between. Germline CDR1 and CDR2: SQVTM and ANQGSEA. CDR3 size: 15 residues. CDR3: CSVAPRLTANYGYTF. CDR3 sequence (DNA): TGCAGCGTAGCACCTCGTTTGACGGCTAACTATGGCTACACCTTC.

This rearrangement joins TRBV2 to TRBJ2-3, with 10 bases aligning to TRBD2. This CDR3 is 16 amino acids long. Trimming at V came to 6 bases and at J to 4 bases, leaving 10 bases not matched to a gene. CDR1 is SNHLY and CDR2 is FYNNEI in the germline V gene. This CDR3 reads CASRQLAGSVADTQYF. CDR3 DNA: TGTGCCAGCAGACAACTAGCGGGAAGCGTGGCAGATACGCAGTATTTT.

This clone was detected once. The gene calls are TRBV18 and TRBJ1-2; tentatively, D is TRBD1 (5 bases). The CDR3 extends over 11 amino acids. Germline CDR1 reads KGHSH; CDR2 reads LQKENI. V was cut by 6 bases and J by 8 bases, with 10 bases left in between. CDR3 DNA: TGTGCCAGCTCGCTGGGGGGAGGCTACACCTTC. This translates into CASSLGGGYTF.

The genes are TRBV7-2 and TRBJ1-2; 8 bases map to TRBD1. The germline gives CDR1 SGHTA, CDR2 FQGNSA. The CDR3 length is 15 residues. J was trimmed by 6 bases and V by 5 bases; bases with no gene match: 11. The CDR3 loop reads CASSISPGQENGYTF. The CDR3 coding sequence is TGTGCCAGCAGCATAAGTCCGGGACAGGAAAATGGCTACACCTTC.

Worth noting for this clone: A read error may be the cause here, since a much bigger clone is one base away. The chain links TRBV14 to TRBJ2-5; D gene uncertain. CDR3 length: 13 residues. In germline, CDR1 is SGHDN, CDR2 FVKESK. The CDR3 is CVSSQDGRETQYF. The CDR3 nucleotides read TGTGTCAGCAGCCAAGATGGTAGAGAGACCCAGTACTTC.

The gene calls are TRBV7-6 and TRBJ2-7; TRBD2 agrees at 11 bases. This CDR3 is built from 15 residues. CDR1 and CDR2 from the germline V gene are SGHVS and FNYEAQ. The V segment lost 5 bases and the J segment 3 bases; nucleotides outside the gene matches: 6. CDR3 bases: TGTGCCAGCAGCCCTCTAGCGGGAGGAGGCTACGAGCAGTACTTC. Protein: CASSPLAGGGYEQYF.

The V call is TRBV30, the J call TRBJ1-2, with D unclear. The V gene lost 1 base and the J gene lost 4 bases, with 10 bases spanning the gap. CDR3 length: 13 amino acids. Germline assignment: CDR1 GTSNPN and CDR2 SVGIG (reference sequence). The CDR3, as DNA: TGTGCCTGGAGTGAGGGTCTAAGCTATGGCTACACCTTC. Protein product: CAWSEGLSYGYTF.

The chain links TRBV11-2 to TRBJ1-4; D unclear. The ends were cut back, 4 bases at V and 3 bases at J, with 12 bases in the middle. CDR3 length: 15 amino acids. Germline loops: CDR1 SGHAT, CDR2 FQNNGV. The CDR3: CASSSIGSANEKLFF. CDR3 nucleotides: TGTGCCAGCAGCTCGATAGGCTCGGCTAATGAAAAACTGTTTTTT.

The chain has TRBV30 and TRBJ1-1, with unresolved D. Germline V gene lookup returns CDR1 GTSNPN and CDR2 SVGIG (reference sequence). Trimming left V 6 bases short and J 2 bases short, with 19 bases between. CDR3 length: 15 residues. CDR3 bases: TGTGCCTGTAGCTTACCTTTTGGACTTAACACTGAAGCTTTCTTT. Encoded protein: CACSLPFGLNTEAFF.

The chain couples TRBV29-1 to TRBJ2-5; 7 positions agree with TRBD1. V dropped 0 bases and J dropped 2; count of bases not matched to a gene: 9. This CDR3 is built from 16 residues. Germline loops: CDR1 SQVTM, CDR2 ANQGSEA. The CDR3: CSVEDQGVGLQETQYF. The CDR3 DNA is TGCAGCGTTGAAGATCAGGGGGTTGGGTTACAAGAGACCCAGTACTTC.

The chain combines TRBV5-1 with TRBJ1-1; TRBD1 matches 8 bases. This CDR3 contains 14 residues. V trimming: 4 bases; J trimming: 5 bases; junction bases outside the gene matches: 7. Per germline, CDR1 SGHRS and CDR2 YFSETQ. The CDR3 coding sequence is TGCGCCAGCAGCGCACAGGGGGGAGGGACTGAAGCTTTCTTT. Amino acid sequence: CASSAQGGGTEAFF.

The V call is TRBV6-6, the J call TRBJ1-2, with D perhaps TRBD1 (6 bases). The V end lost 4 bases, the J end lost 6 bases, and 12 bases lay between the germline ends. Germline CDR1 MNHNY, CDR2 SVGAGI (reference sequence). The CDR3 is 13 residues long. The CDR3 bases are TGTGCCAGCAGTTTTCGGGGGCAGGATGGCTACACCTTC. This encodes CASSFRGQDGYTF.

A word on this clone: This likely stems from a read error, as it lies one base from a far larger clone. This chain links TRBV7-2 with TRBJ1-1; D ambiguous. Germline loops: CDR1 SGHTA, CDR2 FQGNSA. This CDR3 comprises 14 residues. V lost 3 bases and J lost 3, with 11 bases in between. The CDR3 DNA reads TGTGCCAGCAGCTTCAAGGGTTTTGACACTGAAGCTTTCTTT. Translated, it gives CASSFKGFDTEAFF.

Only a few counts were recorded for this clone. It is likely a read error: a sequence one base away is far more abundant. The chain uses TRBV30 and TRBJ1-1; D call uncertain. V was pared by 5 bases and J by 0 bases, with 10 bases between. From germline, CDR1 is GTSNPN and CDR2 SVGIG (reference sequence). The CDR3 length is 13 residues. CDR3 DNA sequence: TGTGCCTGGGAGGTAAACATGAACACTGAAGCTTTCTTT. Its translation is CAWEVNMNTEAFF.

This clone has only one observation. This chain uses TRBV27 with TRBJ2-3; TRBD2 aligns across 14 bases. V gave up 3 bases and J gave up 5 bases; unmatched junction bases: 1. Germline CDR1 MNHEY, CDR2 SMNVEV (reference sequence). This CDR3 is 15 amino acids long. CDR3 sequence reads: CASSLGTSGRDTQYF. The CDR3 bases are TGTGCCAGCAGTTTGGGGACTAGCGGGAGAGATACGCAGTATTTT.

This chain links TRBV7-3 with TRBJ1-1, with unresolved D. V gave up 5 bases and J gave up 11 bases, with 18 bases separating them. The germline V gene has CDR1 SGHTA and CDR2 FQGTGA. The CDR3 spans 13 residues. Here the CDR3 DNA reads TGTGCCAGCAGCCAAACAGCGCTTAAAGGGGCTTTCTTT. Translating gives CASSQTALKGAFF. Variable domain in full (rest from reference TRBV7-3 and TRBJ1-1): GAGVSQTPSNKVTEKGKYVELRCDPISGHTALYWYRQSLGQGPEFLIYFQGTGAADDSGLPNDRFFAVRPEGSVSTLKIQRTERGDSAVYLCASSQTALKGAFFGQGTRLTVV.

The rearrangement links TRBV19 to TRBJ1-5; TRBD1 agrees at 9 bases. Germline CDR1 LNHDA, CDR2 SQIVND (reference sequence). After removal of 10 bases from V and 7 bases from J, the junction contained 17 bases not matched to a gene. This CDR3 contains 16 residues. The CDR3 DNA sequence: TGTGCCACCACGCTCGCATCACAGGGGGCCTGGCAGCCCCAGCATTTT. This sequence encodes CATTLASQGAWQPQHF.

As for this clone: A read error is the likely source, as a far larger clone sits one nucleotide away. Distinct nucleotide sequences in the sample also encode this CDR3. This sequence joins TRBV9 and TRBJ2-7; a weak D match, TRBD2 (6 bases). Germline CDR1 reads SGDLS; CDR2 reads YYNGEE. The CDR3 spans 14 residues. The CDR3 nucleotides read TGTGCCAGCAGCGCCGCTAGCGCCTCCTACGAACAGTACTTC. This encodes CASSAASASYEQYF.

The rearrangement joins TRBV30 to TRBJ1-1, with TRBD1 as a possible D gene (5 bases). This CDR3 comprises 12 residues. V lost 0 bases, J lost 9 bases, and 11 bases lay in between. The V gene's germline CDR1 is GTSNPN and CDR2 SVGIG (reference sequence). In DNA, the CDR3 is TGTGCCTGGAGTGTGGGGCAGAGAAAAGCTTTCTTT. Translated: CAWSVGQRKAFF.

This CDR3 reads CATSRVQGTQYF. Written as DNA, the CDR3 is TGTGCCACCAGCAGAGTACAGGGGACCCAGTACTTC. The genes are TRBV15 and TRBJ2-5, with D possibly being TRBD1 (6 bases). The V gene's germline CDR1 is LNHNV and CDR2 YYDKDF (reference sequence). V was trimmed by 1 base and J by 7 bases, leaving 7 bases between them. This CDR3 comprises 12 residues. The variable domain in full, completed from reference TRBV15 and TRBJ2-5, reads DAMVIQNPRYQVTQFGKPVTLSCSQTLNHNVMYWYQQKSSQAPKLLFHYYDKDFNNEADTPDNFQSRRPNTSFCFLDIRSPGLGDTAMYLCATSRVQGTQYFGPGTRLLVL.

The gene calls are TRBV5-6 and TRBJ2-2; 10 bases map to TRBD1. V was clipped by 1 base and J by 3 bases; unmatched bases: 3. The CDR3 loop spans 16 amino acids. Germline V CDR1 and CDR2: SGHDT, YYEEEE. CDR3 loop: CASSLLGTGDTGELFF. The CDR3 bases are TGTGCCAGCAGCTTGTTAGGGACAGGGGACACCGGGGAGCTGTTTTTT.

The chain links TRBV5-1 to TRBJ2-5; a weak D match, TRBD1 (6 bases). V lost 1 base and J 2 bases, leaving 15 bases between the germline ends. The germline V gene encodes CDR1 SGHRS and CDR2 YFSETQ. The CDR3 is 16 amino acids. The CDR3 DNA sequence: TGCGCCAGCAGCTTGAGGACAGCAGAGGTACAAGAGACCCAGTACTTC. It translates to CASSLRTAEVQETQYF. Full variable domain (rest looked up from reference TRBV5-1 and TRBJ2-5): KAGVTQTPRYLIKTRGQQVTLSCSPISGHRSVSWYQQTPGQGLQFLFEYFSETQRNKGNFPGRFSGRQFSNSRSEMNVSTLELGDSALYLCASSLRTAEVQETQYFGPGTRLLVL.

Concerning this clone itself: In the same sample, other DNA sequences code for this CDR3. V gene TRBV28 combines with J gene TRBJ1-3; no firm D call. This CDR3 is built from 14 residues. Germline CDR1 is MDHEN and CDR2 is SYDVKM. V was pared by 5 bases and J by 0 bases, with 8 bases between. CDR3 in DNA: TGTGCCAGCAGTCCCGGCGGCTCTGGAAACACCATATATTTT. This sequence encodes CASSPGGSGNTIYF.

Turning to this clone: A read error is the likely source, as a far larger clone sits one nucleotide away. This chain connects TRBV11-2 to TRBJ2-7; 7 nucleotides line up with TRBD2. Germline loops: CDR1 SGHAT, CDR2 FQNNGV. The CDR3 length is 15 residues. The CDR3 region has the DNA TGTGCCAGCAGCCCCCGGGCGGGAGTGACCTACGGGCAGTACTTC. Amino acids: CASSPRAGVTYGQYF.

This rearrangement joins TRBV5-6 to TRBJ2-7; D could derive from TRBD1 or TRBD2 (5 bases each). Germline values: CDR1 SGHDT, CDR2 YYEEEE. The CDR3 is made up of 14 amino acids. The V and J ends lost 4 bases and 3 bases respectively, with 14 bases between them. CDR3 nucleotide sequence: TGTGCCAGCAGCCCGCTCGGGGCAGTCTACGAGCAGTACTTC. It yields the protein CASSPLGAVYEQYF.